A selection of T cell receptor beta chains follows, all from one sample in a study of T cell responses to AZD1222 COVID-19 vaccine. Clones were sequenced by immunoSEQ multiplex PCR, and TCRdb holds only the in-frame ones, with some missing. This sample has some 16,000 clones, with about three quarters found just once. The specimen comprised peripheral blood, sampled 28 days after the second AZD1222 dose. Receptors originate from an adult who received the AZD1222 COVID-19 vaccine. Each CDR3 is given with its conserved first and last residue. Each record gives: D gene, clone size, V gene, J gene, CDR3 protein, CDR3 DNA. A D gene is named only where the DNA matches it firmly. Clone size is stated in some rows and not others, as once, few, many or a class when expanded.

TRBD2	-	TRBV29-1	TRBJ2-1	CSARGGGTYNEQFF	TGCAGCGCCCGCGGGGGAGGGACCTACAATGAGCAGTTCTTC
TRBD1	-	TRBV7-2	TRBJ2-3	CASRPPGQGTDTQYF	TGTGCCAGCAGACCCCCGGGACAGGGGACAGATACGCAGTATTTT
-	-	TRBV21-1	TRBJ1-2	CASSPQNYGYTF	TGTGCCAGCAGCCCCCAAAACTATGGCTACACCTTC
-	-	TRBV2	TRBJ2-3	CASSDQADTQYF	TGTGCCAGCAGTGATCAGGCAGATACGCAGTATTTT
TRBD1	-	TRBV6-5	TRBJ1-2	CATQQGGGYTF	TGTGCCACCCAACAGGGGGGTGGCTACACCTTC
-	few	TRBV7-2	TRBJ1-4	CASRRGATNEKLFF	TGTGCCAGCAGAAGAGGAGCAACTAATGAAAAACTGTTTTTT
TRBD2	-	TRBV6-1	TRBJ2-7	CASSEALGLAYEQYF	TGTGCCAGCAGTGAAGCCCTGGGACTAGCGTACGAGCAGTACTTC
-	-	TRBV7-2	TRBJ1-2	CASSLEGKDDYGYTF	TGTGCCAGCAGCTTAGAAGGGAAAGATGACTATGGCTACACCTTC
TRBD1	-	TRBV6-5	TRBJ2-3	CASSGRDRGTDTQYF	TGTGCCAGCAGCGGCCGGGACAGGGGGACAGATACGCAGTATTTT
-	-	TRBV10-1	TRBJ2-3	CASSVGQFITDTQYF	TGCGCCAGCAGCGTTGGACAGTTTATCACAGATACGCAGTATTTT
TRBD2	-	TRBV29-1	TRBJ2-3	CSVQRGGPPDTQYF	TGCAGCGTTCAGCGCGGGGGACCTCCAGATACGCAGTATTTT
-	-	TRBV3-1/TRBV3-2	TRBJ2-7	CASGTPGASYEQYF	TGTGCCAGCGGGACCCCGGGAGCCTCCTACGAGCAGTACTTC
TRBD2	-	TRBV19	TRBJ2-4	CASKIAGAPIQYF	TGTGCCAGCAAAATAGCGGGGGCCCCTATTCAGTACTTC
-	-	TRBV7-3	TRBJ2-7	CASSLKQTKTYEQYF	TGTGCCAGCAGCTTAAAACAGACCAAAACCTACGAGCAGTACTTC
TRBD2	-	TRBV28	TRBJ2-5	CASNPRTSGETQYF	TGTGCCAGCAACCCTCGGACTAGCGGAGAGACCCAGTACTTC
-	-	TRBV3-1/TRBV3-2	TRBJ1-5	CASSQSGNQPQHF	TGTGCCAGCAGCCAATCGGGCAATCAGCCCCAGCATTTT
-	-	TRBV7-6	TRBJ1-6	CASSLAAQGANSPLHF	TGTGCCAGCAGCTTAGCGGCCCAGGGTGCGAATTCACCCCTCCACTTT
-	-	TRBV6-5	TRBJ1-2	CASSYGQGLDYGYTF	TGTGCCAGCAGTTACGGGCAGGGGCTCGACTATGGCTACACCTTC
-	-	TRBV3-1/TRBV3-2	TRBJ2-1	CASSQEGWNEQFF	TGTGCCAGCAGCCAAGAGGGGTGGAATGAGCAGTTCTTC
-	-	TRBV7-2	TRBJ1-5	CASSLGGGQPQHF	TGTGCCAGCAGCTTAGGGGGTGGACAGCCCCAGCATTTT
-	-	TRBV9	TRBJ1-5	CASSPEGFNQPQHF	TGTGCCAGCAGCCCCGAGGGATTCAATCAGCCCCAGCATTTT
TRBD1	-	TRBV18	TRBJ2-7	CASSQTGKGDEQYF	TGTGCCAGCTCGCAGACAGGGAAAGGGGACGAGCAGTACTTC
-	-	TRBV5-5	TRBJ1-5	CASSPGGNQPQHF	TGTGCCAGCAGCCCGGGAGGCAATCAGCCCCAGCATTTT
TRBD1	-	TRBV6-5	TRBJ1-1	CASSPRTGDTEAFF	TGTGCCAGCAGCCCCCGAACAGGGGACACTGAAGCTTTCTTT